The clone carrying this T cell receptor beta chain came up a few times. Original handling: After removing out-of-frame reads, 2.3 million or so distinct TCRbeta sequences remained. TCRdb keeps only in-frame clones here, not all; method: immunoSEQ multiplex PCR. That table is the source of V, J and clone size, and D and trimming were worked out from the DNA. The sample holds under 45,000 clones, 75% to 85% seen once. CDR3 length equals 13 residues. CDR1 and CDR2 (germline): GTSNPN, SVGIG (reference sequence). V lost 6 bases and J lost 4, with 15 bases in between. Single viable CD3+CD4+CD8-CD45RO+ cells were sorted as the memory CD4+ T cells. Serum IgG to CMV pp150, pp28, p38 and p52 defined serostatus. This entry belongs to a study of memory CD4+ T cells and cytomegalovirus serostatus. Overall study: This sample comes from healthy Belgian adults, 8 to 10 CMV seropositive, approximately 24 seronegative.

The V call is TRBV30, the J call TRBJ1-1, with no clear D. This clonotype was obtained from an adult in good health and CMV-seronegative. Material for sequencing was memory CD4+ T cells from blood. DNA for the CDR3: TGTGCCTGCCCAGGAGCCGAGCCCACTGAAGCTTTCTTT. Its protein product is CACPGAEPTEAFF.